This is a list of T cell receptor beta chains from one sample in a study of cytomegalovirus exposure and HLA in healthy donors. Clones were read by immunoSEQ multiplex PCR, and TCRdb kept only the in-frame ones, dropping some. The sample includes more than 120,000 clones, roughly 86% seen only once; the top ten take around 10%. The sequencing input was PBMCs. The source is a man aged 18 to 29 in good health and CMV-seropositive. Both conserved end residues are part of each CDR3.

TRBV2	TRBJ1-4	CASTTGGRGRVSEKLFF
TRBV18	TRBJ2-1	CASSLSVSYNEQFF
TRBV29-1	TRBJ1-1	CSVEDPSDGGGEAFF
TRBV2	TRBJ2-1	CASSASGPYYEQFF
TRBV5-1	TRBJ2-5	CASSLRTTSGGLQETQYF
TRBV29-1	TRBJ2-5	CSVRSGIQETQYF
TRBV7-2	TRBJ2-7	CASSLTSGSFSYEQYF
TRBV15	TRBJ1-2	CATSSGGSYGYTF
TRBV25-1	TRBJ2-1	CASSEIGGISYNEQFF
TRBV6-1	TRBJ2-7	CASSERRDRFYEQYF
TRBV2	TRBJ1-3	CASSDGGVGGNTIYF
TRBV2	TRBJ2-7	CASSEKGMAYEQYF
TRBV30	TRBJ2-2	CAWRGRDYTGELFF
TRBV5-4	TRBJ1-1	CAFMGGNTEAFF
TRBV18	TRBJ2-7	CASSSIGLVYEQYF
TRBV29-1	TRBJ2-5	CSVEWDYKETQYF
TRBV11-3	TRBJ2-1	CASSESGLAATYNEQFF
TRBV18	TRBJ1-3	CASSPPSGRPLHTIYF
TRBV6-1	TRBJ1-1	CASSALQPTTEAFF
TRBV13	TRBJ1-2	CASSLVRRSRGYTF
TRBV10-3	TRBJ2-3	CAISGGAYRPDTQYF
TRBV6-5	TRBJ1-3	CASSYRGSSGNTIYF
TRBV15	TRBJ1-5	CATSRSSGRGSNQPQHF
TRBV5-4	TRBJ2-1	CASSLGAGNYNEQFF
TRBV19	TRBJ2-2	CASSPRLTNTGELFF